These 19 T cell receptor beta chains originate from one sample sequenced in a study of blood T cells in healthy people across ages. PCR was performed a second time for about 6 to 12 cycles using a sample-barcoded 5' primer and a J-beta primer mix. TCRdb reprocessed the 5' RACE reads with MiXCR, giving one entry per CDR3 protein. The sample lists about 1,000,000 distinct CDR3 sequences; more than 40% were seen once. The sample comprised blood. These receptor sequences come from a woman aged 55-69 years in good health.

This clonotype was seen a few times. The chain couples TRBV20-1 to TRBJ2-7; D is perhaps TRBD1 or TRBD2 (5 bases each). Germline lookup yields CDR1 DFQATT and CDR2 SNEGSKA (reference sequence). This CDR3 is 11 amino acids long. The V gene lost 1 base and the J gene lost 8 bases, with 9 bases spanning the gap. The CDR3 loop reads CSARGDPQQYF. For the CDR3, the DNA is TGCAGTGCTAGAGGGGACCCTCAGCAGTACTTC.

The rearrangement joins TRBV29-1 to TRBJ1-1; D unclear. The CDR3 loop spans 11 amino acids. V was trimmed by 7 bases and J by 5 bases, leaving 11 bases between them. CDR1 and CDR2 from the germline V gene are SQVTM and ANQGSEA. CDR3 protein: CSGRVRTEAFF. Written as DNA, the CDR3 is TGCAGCGGGAGGGTGCGTACTGAAGCTTTCTTT.

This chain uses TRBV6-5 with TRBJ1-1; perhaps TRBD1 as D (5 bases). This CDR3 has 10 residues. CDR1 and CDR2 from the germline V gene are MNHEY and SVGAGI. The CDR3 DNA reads TGTGCTGTAGGGGACACTGAAGCTTTCTTT. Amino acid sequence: CAVGDTEAFF.

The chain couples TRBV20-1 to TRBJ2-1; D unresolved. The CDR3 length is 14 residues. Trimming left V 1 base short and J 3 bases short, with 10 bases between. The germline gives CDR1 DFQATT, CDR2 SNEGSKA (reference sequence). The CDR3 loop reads CSARGVDLYNEQFF. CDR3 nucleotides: TGCAGTGCTAGAGGGGTCGACCTCTACAATGAGCAGTTCTTC.

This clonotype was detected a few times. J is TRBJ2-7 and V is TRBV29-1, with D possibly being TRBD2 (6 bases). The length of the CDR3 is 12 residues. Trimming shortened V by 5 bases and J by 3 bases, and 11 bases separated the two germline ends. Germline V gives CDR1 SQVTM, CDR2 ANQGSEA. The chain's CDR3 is CSVLSGGYEQYF. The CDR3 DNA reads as TGCAGCGTTCTTTCCGGGGGCTACGAGCAGTACTTC.

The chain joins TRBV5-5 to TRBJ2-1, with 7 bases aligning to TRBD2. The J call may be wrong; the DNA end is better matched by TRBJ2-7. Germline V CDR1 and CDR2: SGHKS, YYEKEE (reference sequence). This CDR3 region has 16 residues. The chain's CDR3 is CASSVGGLSSYNEQYF. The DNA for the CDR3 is TGTGCCAGCAGCGTCGGGGGGTTGAGCTCCTACAATGAGCAGTACTTC.

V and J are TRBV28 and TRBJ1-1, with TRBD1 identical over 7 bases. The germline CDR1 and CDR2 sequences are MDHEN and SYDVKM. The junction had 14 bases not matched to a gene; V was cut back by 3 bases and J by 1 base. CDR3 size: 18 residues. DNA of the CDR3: TGTGCCAGCAGTTTCTTGAGGAGTAGGACAGGCCGGAACACTGAAGCTTTCTTT. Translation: CASSFLRSRTGRNTEAFF.

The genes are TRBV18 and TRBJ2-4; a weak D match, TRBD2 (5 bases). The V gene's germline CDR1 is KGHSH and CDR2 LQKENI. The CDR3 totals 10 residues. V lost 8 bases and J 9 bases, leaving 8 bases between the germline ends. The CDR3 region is CASTEGIQYF. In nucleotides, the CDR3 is TGTGCCAGCACAGAGGGCATTCAGTACTTC.

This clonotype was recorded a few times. The CDR3 DNA follows: TGTGCCAGCAGTTTAATCAGGGCGGGGAGGAATGAGCAGTTCTTC. Amino acids: CASSLIRAGRNEQFF. J is TRBJ2-1 and V is TRBV12-3 or TRBV12-4; D is possibly TRBD2 (6 bases). Between the trimmed V and J ends, which lost 2 bases and 7 bases, there was a span of 15 bases. This CDR3 is 15 amino acids long.

The CDR3 protein is CSVKTGENTEAFF. In DNA form, the CDR3 reads TGCAGCGTTAAGACAGGCGAGAACACTGAAGCTTTCTTT. The J gene is TRBJ1-1, the V gene TRBV29-1; a possible D gene is TRBD1 (6 bases). This CDR3 contains 13 residues. Trimming took 5 bases from V and 1 from J, leaving 11 bases between them. CDR1 and CDR2 (germline): SQVTM, ANQGSEA.

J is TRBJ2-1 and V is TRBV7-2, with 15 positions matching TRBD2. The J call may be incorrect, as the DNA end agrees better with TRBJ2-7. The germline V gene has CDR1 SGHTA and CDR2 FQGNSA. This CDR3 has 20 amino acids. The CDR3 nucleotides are TGTGCCAGCAGCTTAGGGGGACTAGCGGGAGGCCGTAGCTCCTACAATGAGCAGTACTTC. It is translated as CASSLGGLAGGRSSYNEQYF.

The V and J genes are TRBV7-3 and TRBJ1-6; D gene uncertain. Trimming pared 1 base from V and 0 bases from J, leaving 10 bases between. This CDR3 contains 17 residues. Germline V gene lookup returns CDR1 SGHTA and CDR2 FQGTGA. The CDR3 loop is CASSLNGRSSYNSPLHF. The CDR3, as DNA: TGTGCCAGCAGCTTAAACGGCCGAAGCTCCTATAATTCACCCCTCCACTTT.

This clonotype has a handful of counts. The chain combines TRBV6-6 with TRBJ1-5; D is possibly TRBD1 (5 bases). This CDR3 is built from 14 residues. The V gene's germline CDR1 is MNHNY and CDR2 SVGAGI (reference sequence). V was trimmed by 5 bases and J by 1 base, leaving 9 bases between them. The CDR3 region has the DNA TGTGCCAGCAGTAATTGGGACAGCAATCAGCCCCAGCATTTT. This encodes CASSNWDSNQPQHF.

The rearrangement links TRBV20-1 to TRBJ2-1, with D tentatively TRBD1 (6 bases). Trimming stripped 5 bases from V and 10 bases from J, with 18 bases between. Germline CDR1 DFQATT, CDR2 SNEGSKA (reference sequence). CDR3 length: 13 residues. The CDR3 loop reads CSARLAWGQEQFF. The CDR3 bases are TGCAGTGCTCGACTCGCCTGGGGACAAGAGCAGTTCTTC.

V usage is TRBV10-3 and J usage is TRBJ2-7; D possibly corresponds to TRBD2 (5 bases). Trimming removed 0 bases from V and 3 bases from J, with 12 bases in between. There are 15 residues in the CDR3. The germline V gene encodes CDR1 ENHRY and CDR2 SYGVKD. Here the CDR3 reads CAISESWGEGYEQYF. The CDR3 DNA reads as TGTGCCATCAGTGAGTCGTGGGGAGAGGGCTACGAGCAGTACTTC.

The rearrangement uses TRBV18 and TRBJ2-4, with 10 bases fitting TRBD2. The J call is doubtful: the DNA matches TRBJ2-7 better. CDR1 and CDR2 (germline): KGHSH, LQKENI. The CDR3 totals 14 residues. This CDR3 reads CASSAGLAANEQYF. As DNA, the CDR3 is TGTGCCAGCTCAGCCGGACTAGCGGCCAACGAGCAGTACTTC.

The CDR3 DNA is TGTGCCAGCAGTGACCCAGGGGGAGTCGGAGAGACCCAGTACTTC. Protein product: CASSDPGGVGETQYF. The chain is built from TRBV2 and TRBJ2-4; the match to TRBD1 covers 7 bases. The DNA matches TRBJ2-5 better at its end, which makes the J call doubtful. The V gene's germline CDR1 is SNHLY and CDR2 FYNNEI. The CDR3 loop spans 15 amino acids.

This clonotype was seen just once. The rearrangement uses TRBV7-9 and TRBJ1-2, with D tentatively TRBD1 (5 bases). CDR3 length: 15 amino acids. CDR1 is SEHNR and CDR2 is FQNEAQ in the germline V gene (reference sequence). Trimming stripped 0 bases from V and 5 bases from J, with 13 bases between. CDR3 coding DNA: TGTGCCAGCAGCTTAGCGGAGACAGAGGTTTATGGCTACACCTTC. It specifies CASSLAETEVYGYTF.

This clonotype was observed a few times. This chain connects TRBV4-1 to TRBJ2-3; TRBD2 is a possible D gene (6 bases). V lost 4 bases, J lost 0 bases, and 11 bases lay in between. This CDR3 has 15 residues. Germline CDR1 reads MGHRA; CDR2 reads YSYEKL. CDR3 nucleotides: TGCGCCAGCAGCCTTAGGGAGGCTAGCACAGATACGCAGTATTTT. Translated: CASSLREASTDTQYF.